The 17 T cell receptor beta chains presented below share a single source sample, sequenced in a study of cytomegalovirus exposure and HLA in healthy donors listed by TCRdb under 2017. The library was made by the immunoSEQ multiplex PCR assay. In TCRdb, the immuneACCESS table is reduced to in-frame sequences with V and J assigned. These tables do not hold every clone; where another copy was compared, an unresolved V gene accounts for under half, and the others remain unexplained. This sample has about 190,000 clones in its table, and about 82% of those were observed once. Of the sample, over 1.3% falls within the top ten clones. The specimen was PBMCs. These receptors were taken from a woman in her late teens or twenties in good health and CMV-seronegative.

This chain uses TRBV11-2 with TRBJ2-1; 10 positions match TRBD2. This CDR3 is built from 11 residues. Trimming removed 6 bases from V and 10 bases from J; junction bases left unmatched: 0. Germline CDR1 reads SGHAT; CDR2 reads FQNNGV. The CDR3 bases are TGTGCCAGCAGACTAGCGGGGGAGCAGTTCTTC. As protein: CASRLAGEQFF.

This clone was observed a few times. This chain uses TRBV7-9 with TRBJ2-7; D is possibly TRBD2 (6 bases). Germline V gene sequence: CDR1 SEHNR, CDR2 FQNEAQ (reference sequence). V was shortened by 5 bases and J by 2 bases, with 10 bases between the two germline ends. This CDR3 has 13 amino acids. The DNA of the CDR3 is TGTGCCAGCAGCGCGGGGCCTCCCTACGAGCAGTACTTC. This codes for CASSAGPPYEQYF.

The chain joins TRBV7-2 to TRBJ2-2; no clear D. Germline loops: CDR1 SGHTA, CDR2 FQGNSA. The CDR3 is made up of 13 amino acids. The germline V and J ends were trimmed by 2 bases and 5 bases, with 6 bases remaining between them. The CDR3, as DNA: TGTGCCAGCAGCTTACTGGCAACCGGGGAGCTGTTTTTT. Translation gives CASSLLATGELFF. The variable domain in full, with the rest retrieved from reference TRBV7-2 and TRBJ2-2, is GAGVSQSPSNKVTEKGKDVELRCDPISGHTALYWYRQSLGQGLEFLIYFQGNSAPDKSGLPSDRFSAERTGGSVSTLTIQRTQQEDSAVYLCASSLLATGELFFGEGSRLTVL.

The chain has TRBV10-1 and TRBJ2-2; tentatively, D is TRBD2 (5 bases). This CDR3 has 14 amino acids. CDR1 WNHNN and CDR2 SYGVQD come from the germline V gene (reference sequence). Between the trimmed V and J ends, which lost 5 bases and 2 bases, there was a span of 9 bases. The CDR3 reads CASSFEGNTGELFF. The CDR3 DNA reads as TGCGCCAGCAGTTTTGAGGGAAACACCGGGGAGCTGTTTTTT.

The V gene is TRBV14, the J gene TRBJ1-2, with D possibly being TRBD1 (5 bases). Trimming removed 4 bases from V and 5 bases from J, with 17 bases in between. CDR1 and CDR2 from the germline V gene are SGHDN and FVKESK. This CDR3 has 15 amino acids. The DNA of the CDR3 is TGTGCCAGCAGCCTCCGCAGCGAAACAGGATATGGCTACACCTTC. The encoded protein is CASSLRSETGYGYTF.

V is TRBV15 and J is TRBJ2-6; 8 nucleotides align to TRBD1. The germline gives CDR1 LNHNV, CDR2 YYDKDF (reference sequence). J lost 2 bases, V lost 3 bases, and 3 bases had no gene match. The CDR3 runs 16 residues. The CDR3 here is CATSSQQGAGANVLTF. CDR3 in DNA: TGTGCCACCAGCAGTCAACAGGGGGCTGGGGCCAACGTCCTGACTTTC.

J is TRBJ1-6 and V is TRBV29-1, with TRBD1 matching 8 bases. From germline, CDR1 is SQVTM and CDR2 ANQGSEA. The CDR3 consists of 14 residues. Trimming at V came to 6 bases and at J to 7 bases, leaving 8 bases not matched to a gene. The CDR3 region is CSVTQGVRNSPLHF. CDR3 DNA: TGCAGCGTCACACAGGGGGTACGGAATTCACCCCTCCACTTT.

V gene TRBV5-1 combines with J gene TRBJ2-2; D gene ambiguous. V lost 0 bases to trimming and J lost 7 bases, with 7 bases between them. This CDR3 comprises 13 residues. CDR1 and CDR2 from the germline V gene are SGHRS and YFSETQ. Here the CDR3 reads CASSLVANGELFF. The CDR3 DNA reads as TGCGCCAGCAGCTTGGTAGCTAACGGGGAGCTGTTTTTT.

CDR3: CASSEWAGNEKLFF. The CDR3 DNA sequence: TGTGCCAGCAGTGAATGGGCGGGGAATGAAAAACTGTTTTTT. The chain couples TRBV2 to TRBJ1-4, with D unclear. CDR1 SNHLY and CDR2 FYNNEI come from the germline V gene. CDR3 size: 14 residues. The V and J ends lost 2 bases and 5 bases respectively, with 9 bases between them.

The chain joins TRBV29-1 to TRBJ1-1, with D hard to call. CDR1 is SQVTM and CDR2 is ANQGSEA in the germline V gene. The V end was cut by 8 bases, the J end by 4 bases, with 17 bases between. The CDR3 sequence is 13 residues long. The chain's CDR3 is CSTRTQVGTEAFF. CDR3 bases: TGCAGCACTCGAACCCAGGTTGGCACTGAAGCTTTCTTT.

The V call is TRBV6-1, the J call TRBJ1-2, with no clear D. Germline V gene sequence: CDR1 MNHNS, CDR2 SASEGT. Trimming pared 3 bases from V and 6 bases from J, leaving 8 bases between. CDR3 length equals 12 residues. CDR3 in amino acids: CASSETRDGYTF. In DNA form, the CDR3 reads TGTGCCAGCAGTGAGACGCGGGATGGCTACACCTTC.

The J gene is TRBJ2-2, the V gene TRBV7-2, with TRBD2 matching over 10 bases. Trimming cost V 0 bases and J 2 bases; bases outside gene matches: 6. The CDR3 loop spans 18 amino acids. The germline V gene has CDR1 SGHTA and CDR2 FQGNSA. The chain's CDR3 is CASSLAQGLADNTGELFF. The CDR3 DNA reads TGTGCCAGCAGCTTAGCCCAAGGACTAGCGGACAACACCGGGGAGCTGTTTTTT.

In nucleotides, the CDR3 is TGTGCCAGCAGCGAACTAGTACGGGCACCTCTGGAGACCCAGTACTTC. Its translation is CASSELVRAPLETQYF. The chain employs TRBV5-6 and TRBJ2-5, with D perhaps TRBD2 (5 bases). CDR3 size: 16 residues. V was shortened by 4 bases and J by 5 bases, with 21 bases between the two germline ends. Looked up from germline, CDR1 is SGHDT and CDR2 is YYEEEE.

A single count supports this clone. This chain connects TRBV11-2 to TRBJ2-5; 11 bases are shared with TRBD2. Germline CDR1 reads SGHAT; CDR2 reads FQNNGV. V dropped 2 bases and J dropped 10; count of bases not matched to a gene: 3. This CDR3 spans 13 amino acids. In DNA form, the CDR3 reads TGTGCCAGCAGCTTAATAGCGGGAGGGAACCAGTACTTC. Its translation: CASSLIAGGNQYF.

V is TRBV5-6 and J is TRBJ2-7, with a possible D match to TRBD2 (5 bases). CDR1 is SGHDT, CDR2 YYEEEE, per germline. V dropped 3 bases and J dropped 2 bases, with 15 bases sitting between them. The CDR3 loop spans 15 amino acids. CDR3 sequence (DNA): TGTGCCAGCAGCTCCCCAGGAGGTCTGACCTACGAGCAGTACTTC. Translated: CASSSPGGLTYEQYF.

V is TRBV10-3 and J is TRBJ2-7; 8 bases match TRBD2. The CDR3 contains 14 residues. V shed 6 bases, J shed 4 bases, and the junction held 8 bases outside the gene matches. Germline V CDR1 and CDR2: ENHRY, SYGVKD. Written as DNA, the CDR3 is TGTGCCATCAGGGGAGCGGGAGCGATTTACGAGCAGTACTTC. Residues: CAIRGAGAIYEQYF.

The chain uses TRBV19 and TRBJ2-3; 10 bases are shared with TRBD1. J was trimmed by 1 base and V by 1 base; bases with no gene match: 2. Germline V gene sequence: CDR1 LNHDA, CDR2 SQIVND (reference sequence). This CDR3 has 16 residues. CDR3: CASSIVGTGGTDTQYF. The CDR3 DNA reads as TGTGCCAGTAGTATAGTGGGGACAGGGGGCACAGATACGCAGTATTTT.